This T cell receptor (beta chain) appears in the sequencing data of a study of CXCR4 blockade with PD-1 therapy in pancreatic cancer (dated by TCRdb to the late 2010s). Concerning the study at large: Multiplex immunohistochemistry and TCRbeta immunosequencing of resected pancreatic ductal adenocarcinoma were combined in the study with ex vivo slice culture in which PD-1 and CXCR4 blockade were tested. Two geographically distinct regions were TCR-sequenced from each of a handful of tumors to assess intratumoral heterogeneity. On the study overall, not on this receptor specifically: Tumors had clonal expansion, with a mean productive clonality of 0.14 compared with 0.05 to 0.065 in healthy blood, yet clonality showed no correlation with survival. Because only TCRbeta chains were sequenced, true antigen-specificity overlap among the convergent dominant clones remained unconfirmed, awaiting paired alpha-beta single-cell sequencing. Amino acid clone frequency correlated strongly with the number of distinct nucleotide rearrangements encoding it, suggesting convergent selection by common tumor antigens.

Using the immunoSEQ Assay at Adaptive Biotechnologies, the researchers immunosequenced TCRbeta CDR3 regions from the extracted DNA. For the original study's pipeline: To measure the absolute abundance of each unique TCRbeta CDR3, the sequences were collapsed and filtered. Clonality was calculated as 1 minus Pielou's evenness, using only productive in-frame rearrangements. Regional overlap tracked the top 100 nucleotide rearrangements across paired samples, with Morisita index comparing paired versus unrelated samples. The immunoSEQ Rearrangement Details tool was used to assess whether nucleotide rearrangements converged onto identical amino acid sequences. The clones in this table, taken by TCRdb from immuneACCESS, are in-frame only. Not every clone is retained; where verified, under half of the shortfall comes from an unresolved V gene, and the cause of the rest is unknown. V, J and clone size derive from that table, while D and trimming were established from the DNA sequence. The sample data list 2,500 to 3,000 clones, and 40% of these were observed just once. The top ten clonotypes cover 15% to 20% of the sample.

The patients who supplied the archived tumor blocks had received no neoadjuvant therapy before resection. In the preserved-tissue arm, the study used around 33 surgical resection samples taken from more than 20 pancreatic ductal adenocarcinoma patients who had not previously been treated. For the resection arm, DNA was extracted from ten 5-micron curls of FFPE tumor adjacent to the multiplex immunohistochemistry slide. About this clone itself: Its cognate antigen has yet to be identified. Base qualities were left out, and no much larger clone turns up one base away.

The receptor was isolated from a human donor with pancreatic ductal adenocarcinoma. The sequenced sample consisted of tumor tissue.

The CDR3 protein is CASSSLRGTDTQYF. The nucleotide sequence reads TGCGCCAGCAGCTCCCTCCGAGGTACAGATACGCAGTATTTT. Recombination connected TRBV5-1 to TRBJ2-3; a confident D gene designation cannot be given. Reading from cysteine to phenylalanine, the CDR3 counts 14 amino acids. The retained sequence is limited to the CDR3, 42 bases, with the frame set at the first base. V sheds 3 bases and J sheds 3 bases, leaving 11 bases between their ends. For CDR1 and CDR2, the germline V gene lists SGHRS and YFSETQ. When the CDR3 is completed using the reference TRBV5-1 and TRBJ2-3 genes on either side, the full variable domain is KAGVTQTPRYLIKTRGQQVTLSCSPISGHRSVSWYQQTPGQGLQFLFEYFSETQRNKGNFPGRFSGRQFSNSRSEMNVSTLELGDSALYLCASSSLRGTDTQYFGPGTRLTVL.